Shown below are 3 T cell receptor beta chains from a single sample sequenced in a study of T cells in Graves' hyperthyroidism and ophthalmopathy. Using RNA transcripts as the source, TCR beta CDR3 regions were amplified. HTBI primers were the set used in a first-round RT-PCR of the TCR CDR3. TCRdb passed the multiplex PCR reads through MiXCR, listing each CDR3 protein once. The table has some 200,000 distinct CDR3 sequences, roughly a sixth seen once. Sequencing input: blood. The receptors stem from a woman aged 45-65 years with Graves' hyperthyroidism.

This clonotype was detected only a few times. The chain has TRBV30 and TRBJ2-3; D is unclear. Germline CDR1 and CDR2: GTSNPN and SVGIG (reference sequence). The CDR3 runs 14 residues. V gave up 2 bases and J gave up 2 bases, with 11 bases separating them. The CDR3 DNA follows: TGTGCCTGGAGTCCTCCCCGGCTCACAGATACGCAGTATTTT. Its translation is CAWSPPRLTDTQYF.

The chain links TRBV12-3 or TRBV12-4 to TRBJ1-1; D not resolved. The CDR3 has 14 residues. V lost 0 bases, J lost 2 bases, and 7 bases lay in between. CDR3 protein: CASSLAVSNTEAFF. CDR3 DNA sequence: TGTGCCAGCAGTTTAGCGGTTTCCAACACTGAAGCTTTCTTT.

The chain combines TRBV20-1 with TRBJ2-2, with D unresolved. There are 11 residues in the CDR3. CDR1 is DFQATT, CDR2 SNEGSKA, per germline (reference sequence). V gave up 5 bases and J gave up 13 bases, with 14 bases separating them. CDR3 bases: TGCAGTGCTCAAGAGAAAGTCGGGCTGTTTTTT. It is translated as CSAQEKVGLFF.